This record covers a single T cell receptor (beta chain). Antigen specificity is unknown. This entry belongs to a study of T cell repertoires in cytomegalovirus infection. Study at large: CMV epitopes in the study were HLA-C-restricted (recently identified) and HLA-B-restricted (well studied). Carrying CMV and the relevant HLA type showed in public TCR beta signatures.

One entry per CDR3 protein results from TCRdb running MiXCR on the reads. This sample has a few hundred thousand distinct CDR3 sequences, with approximately 30% found just once. Per germline, CDR1 SEHNR and CDR2 FQNEAQ (reference sequence). V shed 3 bases and J shed 0 bases, with 12 bases lying between them. The CDR3 is 15 residues long. The clonotype comes from a human donor in good health (CMV status not recorded). Some clones in this sample may be carry-over from other donors' samples. The sequences come from cultured PBMCs, collected from culture after CMV antigen stimulation. This chain links TRBV7-9 with TRBJ2-7; D remains unclear. CDR3 sequence (DNA): TGTGCCAGCAGCTTTGGCTCAGTTAGCTCCTACGAGCAGTACGTC. It encodes CASSFGSVSSYEQYV.